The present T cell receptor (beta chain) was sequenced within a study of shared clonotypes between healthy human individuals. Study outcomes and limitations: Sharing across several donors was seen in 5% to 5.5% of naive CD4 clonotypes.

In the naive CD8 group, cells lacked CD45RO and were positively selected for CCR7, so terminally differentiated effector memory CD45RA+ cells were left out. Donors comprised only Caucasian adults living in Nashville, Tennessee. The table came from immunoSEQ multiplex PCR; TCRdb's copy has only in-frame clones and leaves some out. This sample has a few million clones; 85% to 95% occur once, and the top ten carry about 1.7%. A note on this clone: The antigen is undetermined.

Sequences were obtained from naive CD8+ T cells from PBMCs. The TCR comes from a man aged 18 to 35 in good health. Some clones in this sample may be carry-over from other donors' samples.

CDR3 amino acids: CASSLELAGGPYEQYF. Written as DNA, the CDR3 is TGTGCCAGCAGCTTAGAACTAGCGGGAGGGCCCTACGAGCAGTACTTC. This chain connects TRBV7-2 to TRBJ2-7; 13 nucleotides match TRBD2. V lost 1 base and J lost 2; bases outside the gene matches: 2. The CDR3 covers 16 residues. Germline CDR1 and CDR2: SGHTA and FQGNSA.